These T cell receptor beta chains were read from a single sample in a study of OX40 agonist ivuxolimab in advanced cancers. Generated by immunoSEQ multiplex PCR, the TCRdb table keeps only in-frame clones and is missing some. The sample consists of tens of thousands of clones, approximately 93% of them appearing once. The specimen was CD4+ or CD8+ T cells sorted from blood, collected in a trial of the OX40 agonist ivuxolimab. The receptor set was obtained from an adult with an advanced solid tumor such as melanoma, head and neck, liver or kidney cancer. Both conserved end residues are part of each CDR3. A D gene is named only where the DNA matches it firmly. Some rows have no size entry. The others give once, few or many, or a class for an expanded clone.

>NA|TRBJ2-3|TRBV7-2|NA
CASSLAGGGGDTQYF
TGTGCCAGCAGCTTAGCCGGGGGTGGCGGGGATACGCAGTATTTT
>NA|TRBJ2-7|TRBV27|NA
CASSYRQGLSYEQYF
TGTGCCAGCAGTTATCGACAGGGACTCTCCTACGAGCAGTACTTC
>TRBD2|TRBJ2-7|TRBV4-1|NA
CASSLLAGGSSYEQYF
TGCGCCAGCAGCCTACTAGCGGGAGGGAGCTCCTACGAGCAGTACTTC
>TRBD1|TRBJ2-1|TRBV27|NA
CASTGTGFAFSYNEQFF
TGTGCCAGCACCGGGACAGGGTTCGCGTTCTCCTACAATGAGCAGTTCTTC
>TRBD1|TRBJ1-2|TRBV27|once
CASSLSTGRANGYTF
TGTGCCAGCAGTTTATCGACAGGGCGCGCTAATGGCTACACCTTC
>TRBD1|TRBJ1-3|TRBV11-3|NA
CASSRGQGGNTIYF
TGTGCCAGCAGCCGCGGACAGGGTGGAAACACCATATATTTT
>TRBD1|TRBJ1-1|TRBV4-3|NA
CASSAPGQGVTEAFF
TGCGCCAGCAGCGCCCCGGGACAGGGGGTCACTGAAGCTTTCTTT
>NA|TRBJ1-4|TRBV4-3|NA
CASSQGPSQITQGEKLFF
TGCGCCAGCAGCCAAGGGCCCTCCCAAATCACCCAAGGTGAAAAACTGTTTTTT
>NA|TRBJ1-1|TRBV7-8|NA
CASSLGAAMNTEAFF
TGTGCCAGCAGCTTAGGGGCAGCAATGAACACTGAAGCTTTCTTT
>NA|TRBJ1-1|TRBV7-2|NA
CASSWRGDPWNTEAFF
TGTGCCAGCAGCTGGCGCGGGGACCCATGGAACACTGAAGCTTTCTTT
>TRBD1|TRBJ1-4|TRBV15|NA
CATSSNQGAREKLFF
TGTGCCACCAGCAGTAACCAGGGGGCGCGGGAAAAACTGTTTTTT
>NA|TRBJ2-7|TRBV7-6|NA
CASSLVVGPVMEQYF
TGTGCCAGCAGCTTAGTTGTGGGGCCCGTGATGGAGCAGTACTTC
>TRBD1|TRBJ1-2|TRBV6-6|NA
CASSLGTVPYGYTF
TGTGCCAGCAGTTTGGGGACAGTCCCTTATGGCTACACCTTC
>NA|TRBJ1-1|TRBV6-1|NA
CASSYSPAFF
TGTGCCAGCAGTTACTCCCCTGCTTTCTTT
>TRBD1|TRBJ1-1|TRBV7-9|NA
CASSQGYRGAFF
TGTGCCAGCAGCCAAGGGTACAGGGGGGCTTTCTTT
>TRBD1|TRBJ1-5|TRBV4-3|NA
CASSQEDRRDQPQHF
TGCGCCAGCAGCCAAGAGGACAGGCGGGATCAGCCCCAGCATTTT
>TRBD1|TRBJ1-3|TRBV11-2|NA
CASSLTGPGNTIYF
TGTGCCAGCAGTCTGACAGGGCCAGGAAACACCATATATTTT
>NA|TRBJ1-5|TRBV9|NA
CASSATGYSNQPQHF
TGTGCCAGCAGCGCGACAGGCTATAGCAATCAGCCCCAGCATTTT
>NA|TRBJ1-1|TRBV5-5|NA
CASSFGRVDTEAFF
TGTGCCAGCAGCTTCGGCAGGGTTGACACTGAAGCTTTCTTT
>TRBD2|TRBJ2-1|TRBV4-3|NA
CASSHDLAGHSYNEQFF
TGCGCCAGCAGCCATGACTTAGCGGGTCACTCCTACAATGAGCAGTTCTTC
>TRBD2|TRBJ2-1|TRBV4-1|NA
CASSQGGGLYNEQFF
TGCGCCAGCAGCCAGGGCGGGGGGTTGTACAATGAGCAGTTCTTC
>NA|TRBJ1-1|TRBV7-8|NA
CASSRGAYDTEAFF
TGTGCCAGCAGCAGGGGAGCGTACGACACTGAAGCTTTCTTT
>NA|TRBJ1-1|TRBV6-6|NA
CASSPRNTEAFF
TGTGCCAGCAGCCCAAGAAACACTGAAGCTTTCTTT
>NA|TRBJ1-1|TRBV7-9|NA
CASSPSGGRLMNTEAFF
TGTGCCAGCAGCCCTAGCGGGGGGAGGCTCATGAACACTGAAGCTTTCTTT
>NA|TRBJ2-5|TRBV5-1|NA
CASSPLSSDRPFWETQYF
TGCGCCAGCAGCCCCCTAAGTTCGGACAGACCCTTTTGGGAGACCCAGTACTTC
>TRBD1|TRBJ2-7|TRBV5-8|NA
CASSRRDRDYEQYF
TGTGCCAGCAGCCGCCGGGACAGGGACTACGAGCAGTACTTC
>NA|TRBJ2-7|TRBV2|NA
CARGLRGQRNEQYF
TGTGCCCGGGGGTTAAGGGGCCAGCGAAACGAGCAGTACTTC
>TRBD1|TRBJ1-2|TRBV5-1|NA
CASSWEGTGKSDGYTF
TGCGCCAGCAGCTGGGAAGGGACAGGGAAATCGGATGGCTACACCTTC
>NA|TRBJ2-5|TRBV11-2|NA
CASGYTEETQYF
TGTGCCAGCGGATATACAGAAGAGACCCAGTACTTC
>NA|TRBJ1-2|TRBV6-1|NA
CASSEAVMDWLNYGYTF
TGTGCCAGCAGTGAAGCCGTAATGGACTGGCTTAACTATGGCTACACCTTC
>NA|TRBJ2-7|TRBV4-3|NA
CASSPTGALYEQYF
TGCGCCAGCAGCCCTACGGGAGCATTGTACGAGCAGTACTTC
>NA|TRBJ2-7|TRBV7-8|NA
CASSDGSGFEQYF
TGTGCCAGCAGCGATGGATCAGGGTTCGAGCAGTACTTC
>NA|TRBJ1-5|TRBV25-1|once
CASSALPGEQPQHF
TGTGCCAGCAGTGCACTTCCAGGGGAACAGCCCCAGCATTTT
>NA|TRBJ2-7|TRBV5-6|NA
CASSLDYEQYF
TGTGCCAGCAGCTTGGATTACGAGCAGTACTTC
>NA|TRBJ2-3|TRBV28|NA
CASSTQSTDTQYF
TGTGCCAGCAGTACCCAAAGCACAGATACGCAGTATTTT
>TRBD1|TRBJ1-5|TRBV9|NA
CASSGQGAYNQPQHF
TGTGCCAGCAGCGGACAGGGGGCGTACAATCAGCCCCAGCATTTT
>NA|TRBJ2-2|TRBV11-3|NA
CASSHRDRGTGELFF
TGTGCCAGCAGCCATCGGGACCGCGGCACCGGGGAGCTGTTTTTT
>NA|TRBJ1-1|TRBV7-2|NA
CASSTWRGLGTEAFF
TGTGCCAGCAGCACCTGGCGGGGTTTGGGCACTGAAGCTTTCTTT
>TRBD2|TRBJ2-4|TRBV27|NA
CASSRGGRGIQYF
TGTGCCAGCAGCCGGGGGGGACGGGGCATTCAGTACTTC
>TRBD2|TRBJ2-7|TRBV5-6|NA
CASSPLAENYEQYF
TGTGCCAGCAGCCCCCTAGCGGAGAACTACGAGCAGTACTTC
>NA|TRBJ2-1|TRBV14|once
CASSQRQGNEQFF
TGTGCCAGCAGCCAGCGACAAGGCAATGAGCAGTTCTTC
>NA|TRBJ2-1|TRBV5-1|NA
CASSFQQVRDEQFF
TGCGCCAGCAGCTTCCAACAGGTTCGGGATGAGCAGTTCTTC
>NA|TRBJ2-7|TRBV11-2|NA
CASSTPNRGHEQYF
TGTGCCAGCAGCACCCCCAATAGGGGCCACGAGCAGTACTTC
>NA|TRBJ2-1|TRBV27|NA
CASSLYTYNEQFF
TGTGCCAGCAGCCTCTACACCTACAATGAGCAGTTCTTC
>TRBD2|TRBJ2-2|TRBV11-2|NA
CASSLDPTRLAGGPAGELFF
TGTGCCAGCAGCTTAGACCCCACCAGACTAGCGGGGGGGCCCGCCGGGGAGCTGTTTTTT
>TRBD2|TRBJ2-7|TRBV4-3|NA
CASSQGTSARYEQYF
TGCGCCAGCAGCCAGGGGACTAGCGCACGCTACGAGCAGTACTTC